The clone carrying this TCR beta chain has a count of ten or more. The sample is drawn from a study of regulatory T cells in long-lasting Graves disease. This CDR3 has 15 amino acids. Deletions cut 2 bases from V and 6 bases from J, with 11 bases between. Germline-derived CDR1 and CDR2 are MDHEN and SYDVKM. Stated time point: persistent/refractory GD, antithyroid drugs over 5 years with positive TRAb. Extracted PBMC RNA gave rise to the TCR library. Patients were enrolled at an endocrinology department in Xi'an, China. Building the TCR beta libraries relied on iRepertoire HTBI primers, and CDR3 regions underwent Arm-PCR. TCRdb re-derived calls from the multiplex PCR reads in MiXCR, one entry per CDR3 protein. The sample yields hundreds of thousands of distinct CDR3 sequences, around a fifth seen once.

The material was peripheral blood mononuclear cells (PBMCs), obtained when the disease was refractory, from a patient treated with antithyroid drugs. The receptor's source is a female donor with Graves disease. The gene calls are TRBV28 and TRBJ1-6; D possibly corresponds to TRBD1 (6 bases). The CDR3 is CASSLGRGGNSPLHF. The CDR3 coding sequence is TGTGCCAGCAGTTTAGGCAGGGGCGGTAATTCACCCCTCCACTTT.